One sample yielded the 2 T cell receptor beta chains listed below, sequenced in a study of blood T cell repertoires in COVID-19. Using immunoSEQ multiplex PCR, the repertoire was profiled, and TCRdb retains in-frame clones only, with some absent. The sample consists of about 350,000 clones, roughly 90% of them appearing once. The sequenced material came from PBMCs or T cells enriched from blood (not recorded which). These receptors all come from a woman aged 30 to 39 who had been exposed to COVID-19.

The rearrangement uses TRBV12-5 and TRBJ2-7; 11 bases fit TRBD1. V lost 5 bases to trimming and J lost 1 base; unmatched junction nucleotides: 4. The germline V gene has CDR1 LGHNT and CDR2 FRNRAP. The CDR3 covers 15 residues. The CDR3 DNA follows: TGTGCTAGTGGTGGCCGGGACAGGGGGTCCTACGAGCAGTACTTC. Protein: CASGGRDRGSYEQYF. Full variable domain (missing parts from reference TRBV12-5 and TRBJ2-7): DARVTQTPRHKVTEMGQEVTMRCQPILGHNTVFWYRQTMMQGLELLAYFRNRAPLDDSGMPKDRFSAEMPDATLATLKIQPSEPRDSAVYFCASGGRDRGSYEQYFGPGTRLTVT.

The DNA of the CDR3 is TGTGCCAGTAGTGCCGACCTGACACTAGCGGGTAGCTACAATGAGCAGTTCTTC. Residues: CASSADLTLAGSYNEQFF. V usage is TRBV19 and J usage is TRBJ2-1; 9 nucleotides align to TRBD2. Germline-derived CDR1 and CDR2 are LNHDA and SQIVND (reference sequence). The CDR3 spans 18 residues. V lost 5 bases to trimming and J lost 3 bases; unmatched junction nucleotides: 14.